This TCR beta chain was observed in a study of regulatory T cells in long-lasting Graves disease. Time point in this sample: newly diagnosed GD, antithyroid drugs for less than 3 months. There was RNA extracted from PBMCs, and the TCR library was made from it. Study-wide results and caveats: New patients shared roughly 1,000 public clonotypes, and persistent patients shared more, with 2,741.

Investigators prepared the TCR beta libraries by applying iRepertoire HTBI primers and Arm-PCR of CDR3 regions. TCRdb called the multiplex PCR reads again in MiXCR, with one record for every CDR3 protein. The table shows 400,000 to 500,000 distinct CDR3 sequences, with 15% occurring only once. On this clonotype itself: Its cognate antigen is unknown.

Germline CDR1 is DFQATT and CDR2 is SNEGSKA (reference sequence). With 1 base clipped from V and 4 bases from J, the junction kept 4 bases outside the gene matches. The CDR3 contains 16 residues. These sequences were also reported in another study, on T cells in Graves' hyperthyroidism and ophthalmopathy.

The receptor was derived from a woman aged 40 to 50 with Graves disease. Sequences were derived from peripheral blood mononuclear cells (PBMCs), sampled at new diagnosis, from a patient treated with antithyroid drugs. This chain connects TRBV20-1 to TRBJ2-3; 14 nucleotides align to TRBD2. CDR3: CSARVGTSGGADTQYF. The CDR3 nucleotides read TGCAGTGCTAGAGTCGGGACTAGCGGGGGCGCAGATACGCAGTATTTT.